These 30 T cell receptor beta chains were sequenced from one sample in a study of OX40 agonist ivuxolimab in advanced cancers. The table came from immunoSEQ multiplex PCR; TCRdb's copy has only in-frame clones and leaves some out. This repertoire shows 20,000 to 25,000 clones, 84% found once; its top ten account for around 15%. Sequencing used CD4+ or CD8+ T cells sorted from blood, obtained in a trial of the OX40 agonist ivuxolimab. Source of these receptors: an adult with an advanced solid tumor such as melanoma, head and neck, liver or kidney cancer.

The chain links TRBV5-5 to TRBJ1-2, with TRBD1 matching over 7 bases. CDR1 and CDR2 (germline): SGHKS, YYEKEE (reference sequence). With V trimmed by 0 bases and J by 4 bases, 6 bases remained unmatched. The CDR3 length is 15 residues. CDR3 region: CASSLVAGGTYGYTF. The DNA of the CDR3 is TGTGCCAGCAGCTTGGTGGCAGGGGGAACCTATGGCTACACCTTC.

The chain joins TRBV18 to TRBJ1-1, with D unclear. V lost 3 bases, J lost 1 base, and 12 bases lay in between. Germline CDR1 reads KGHSH; CDR2 reads LQKENI. CDR3 size: 15 residues. As DNA, the CDR3 is TGTGCCAGCTCACCGGGCGTTACAGAGAACACTGAAGCTTTCTTT. Its protein product is CASSPGVTENTEAFF.

The V gene is TRBV7-6, the J gene TRBJ2-7; no clear D. V gave up 1 base and J gave up 6 bases, with 10 bases separating them. This CDR3 has 13 amino acids. Germline assignment: CDR1 SGHVS and CDR2 FNYEAQ. This CDR3 reads CASSLVEASEQYF. In DNA, the CDR3 is TGTGCCAGCAGCTTAGTTGAGGCGTCCGAGCAGTACTTC.

This rearrangement joins TRBV2 to TRBJ1-4; a possible D gene is TRBD1 (5 bases). Trimming removed 7 bases at V and 8 bases at J, with 14 bases between. The CDR3 runs to 13 residues. Germline V lookup: CDR1 SNHLY, CDR2 FYNNEI. The CDR3 sequence: CASNPGPQEKLFF. CDR3 bases: TGTGCCAGCAATCCGGGACCCCAGGAAAAACTGTTTTTT.

V is TRBV11-1 and J is TRBJ2-1, with a possible D match to TRBD2 (6 bases). From germline, CDR1 is SGHAT and CDR2 FQDESV (reference sequence). The CDR3 has 16 amino acids. V was trimmed by 0 bases and J by 4 bases, leaving 13 bases between them. CDR3 amino acids: CASSLALGLGYNEQFF. In nucleotides, the CDR3 is TGTGCCAGCAGCTTAGCCCTGGGACTCGGGTACAATGAGCAGTTCTTC.

This chain uses TRBV7-2 with TRBJ2-7; 7 nucleotides agree with TRBD1. The V segment lost 5 bases and the J segment 7 bases; nucleotides outside the gene matches: 5. The CDR3 extends over 12 amino acids. Per the germline V gene, CDR1 is SGHTA and CDR2 is FQGNSA. The CDR3: CASSPTGWEQYF. The CDR3 coding sequence is TGTGCCAGCAGCCCGACAGGGTGGGAGCAGTACTTC.

Details on this clone: A junction boundary mismatches the germline segment, possibly from a read error. J is TRBJ2-1 and V is TRBV7-7; 7 nucleotides line up with TRBD2. This CDR3 has 14 amino acids. CDR1 SSHAT and CDR2 FNYEAQ come from the germline V gene (reference sequence). The CDR3 spells CASSLGREHNEQFF. As DNA, the CDR3 is TGTGCTAGCAGCTTGGGGCGGGAGCACAATGAGCAGTTCTTC.

The J gene is TRBJ2-7, the V gene TRBV2; 7 bases map to TRBD2. CDR3 length: 12 residues. Trimming at V came to 7 bases and at J to 5 bases, leaving 5 bases not matched to a gene. Germline assignment: CDR1 SNHLY and CDR2 FYNNEI. This CDR3 reads CASNGRGHEQYF. The CDR3, as DNA: TGTGCCAGCAATGGGAGGGGCCACGAGCAGTACTTC.

V usage is TRBV9 and J usage is TRBJ2-7, with TRBD2 identical over 7 bases. This CDR3 contains 16 residues. V gave up 3 bases and J gave up 2 bases; unmatched junction bases: 11. The V gene's germline CDR1 is SGDLS and CDR2 YYNGEE. CDR3 bases: TGTGCCAGCAGCGGGTCTAGCGGCTCAGCACCCTACGAGCAGTACTTC. Translating gives CASSGSSGSAPYEQYF.

V and J are TRBV11-1 and TRBJ2-7; 11 bases match TRBD1. With 1 base clipped from V and 5 bases from J, the junction kept 1 base outside the gene matches. Germline assignment: CDR1 SGHAT and CDR2 FQDESV (reference sequence). The CDR3 is made up of 14 amino acids. The CDR3 DNA follows: TGTGCCAGCAGCTTAGTGGGACAGGGGGACGAGCAGTACTTC. It translates to CASSLVGQGDEQYF.

This clone was picked up a small number of times. V gene TRBV19 combines with J gene TRBJ2-3, with a possible D match to TRBD2 (5 bases). This CDR3 is 15 amino acids long. Trimming removed 6 bases from V and 0 bases from J, with 13 bases in between. The V gene's germline CDR1 is LNHDA and CDR2 SQIVND (reference sequence). The CDR3 DNA is TGTGCCAGTAGCGCAACGCGCGGGAGCACAGATACGCAGTATTTT. This codes for CASSATRGSTDTQYF.

For the CDR3, the DNA is TGTGCCAGCAGTTGGACGGAGTCTAGCAATCAGCCCCAGCATTTT. Translating it yields CASSWTESSNQPQHF. This chain links TRBV6-6 with TRBJ1-5; D unclear. V gave up 4 bases and J gave up 0 bases, with 10 bases separating them. Germline V CDR1 and CDR2: MNHNY, SVGAGI (reference sequence). CDR3 size: 15 residues.

CDR3 in amino acids: CASSLKTRSEAFF. The CDR3 region has the DNA TGTGCCAGCAGCTTAAAGACAAGGTCTGAAGCTTTCTTT. This rearrangement joins TRBV7-3 to TRBJ1-1; no definite D call. Germline V gene sequence: CDR1 SGHTA, CDR2 FQGTGA. The V gene lost 1 base and the J gene lost 6 bases, with 9 bases spanning the gap. The CDR3 extends over 13 amino acids.

The chain is built from TRBV11-3 and TRBJ2-7, with 7 bases lining up with TRBD1. Germline V gene sequence: CDR1 SGHNT, CDR2 YENEEA. The CDR3 runs 16 residues. With V trimmed by 0 bases and J by 3 bases, 8 bases remained unmatched. The CDR3 region is CASSLDSATGIYEQYF. CDR3 DNA sequence: TGTGCCAGCAGCTTAGATTCGGCGACAGGGATCTACGAGCAGTACTTC.

The gene calls are TRBV7-9 and TRBJ2-7, with D possibly matching TRBD1 (6 bases). Germline loops: CDR1 SEHNR, CDR2 FQNEAQ (reference sequence). V was clipped by 5 bases and J by 6 bases, with 14 bases between them. There are 13 residues in the CDR3. This chain's CDR3 is CASSGGRGGEQYF. CDR3 bases: TGTGCCAGCAGCGGGGGCAGGGGTGGCGAGCAGTACTTC. The whole variable domain, remainder taken from reference TRBV7-9 and TRBJ2-7, is DTGVSQNPRHKITKRGQNVTFRCDPISEHNRLYWYRQTLGQGPEFLTYFQNEAQLEKSRLLSDRFSAERPKGSFSTLEIQRTEQGDSAMYLCASSGGRGGEQYFGPGTRLTVT.

The CDR3 region has the DNA TGTGCCAGCAGGACAGCGGGACTAGCGAGCAACTACGAGCAGTACTTC. Protein sequence: CASRTAGLASNYEQYF. V usage is TRBV6-6 and J usage is TRBJ2-7; 10 positions match TRBD2. J lost 3 bases, V lost 6 bases, and 11 bases had no gene match. CDR1 MNHNY and CDR2 SVGAGI come from the germline V gene (reference sequence). The CDR3 sequence is 16 residues long.

This chain uses TRBV4-2 with TRBJ2-1; 10 positions agree with TRBD2. The CDR3 covers 14 residues. J was trimmed by 13 bases and V by 0 bases; bases with no gene match: 6. Germline CDR1 is LGHNA and CDR2 is YNFKEQ. The CDR3 DNA is TGTGCCAGCAGCCAAGAACCTAGCGGGAGTCCCCAGTTCTTC. Translation gives CASSQEPSGSPQFF.

The sample holds a few counts of this clone. The chain has TRBV5-6 and TRBJ2-3; TRBD2 agrees at 9 bases. CDR1 SGHDT and CDR2 YYEEEE come from the germline V gene. The V gene end was trimmed by 0 bases and the J gene end by 8 bases; junction bases not matched to a gene: 7. The CDR3 runs to 15 residues. In DNA form, the CDR3 reads TGTGCCAGCAGCTTGGCCCAATTTAGCGGGGGTACGCAGTATTTT. Its translation: CASSLAQFSGGTQYF.

The CDR3 is CASSQLAETDTQYF. The CDR3 DNA follows: TGCGCCAGCAGCCAACTAGCGGAGACAGATACGCAGTATTTT. V is TRBV4-1 and J is TRBJ2-3; 7 positions agree with TRBD2. This CDR3 has 14 residues. CDR1 MGHRA and CDR2 YSYEKL come from the germline V gene. The ends lost 2 bases at V and 3 bases at J; junction bases unmatched: 2.

This rearrangement joins TRBV10-2 to TRBJ2-5; the D gene is possibly TRBD1 (5 bases). The CDR3 has 13 amino acids. The ends were cut back, 3 bases at V and 4 bases at J, with 9 bases in the middle. Germline V gene sequence: CDR1 WSHSY, CDR2 SAAADI. This CDR3 reads CASSDRVRETQYF. The DNA of the CDR3 is TGCGCCAGCAGTGACAGGGTACGAGAGACCCAGTACTTC.

The chain carries TRBV2 and TRBJ2-3; TRBD2 might be the D (5 bases). Per germline, CDR1 SNHLY and CDR2 FYNNEI. CDR3 length: 13 amino acids. The CDR3 region has the DNA TGTGCTAAAACTGCGGGCTACACAGATACGCAGTATTTT. It codes for CAKTAGYTDTQYF.

CDR3 amino acids: CASSPRGQADNEQFF. In DNA, the CDR3 is TGTGCCAGCTCACCACGTGGGCAGGCAGACAATGAGCAGTTCTTC. The chain is built from TRBV18 and TRBJ2-1; D not resolved. This CDR3 spans 15 amino acids. From germline, CDR1 is KGHSH and CDR2 LQKENI. Trimming took 1 base from V and 5 from J, leaving 12 bases between them.

This chain links TRBV6-5 with TRBJ1-2; D is possibly TRBD1 (6 bases). This CDR3 has 15 residues. V was shortened by 2 bases and J by 3 bases, with 13 bases between the two germline ends. Germline assignment: CDR1 MNHEY and CDR2 SVGAGI. The CDR3 DNA is TGTGCCAGCAGTTACGCGCAGGGGAAGCACTATGGCTACACCTTC. Its translation: CASSYAQGKHYGYTF.

This chain joins TRBV7-2 and TRBJ2-7; maybe TRBD2 (5 bases). Germline V gives CDR1 SGHTA, CDR2 FQGNSA. CDR3 length: 14 residues. Trimming took 1 base from V and 3 from J, leaving 10 bases between them. CDR3 coding DNA: TGTGCCAGCAGCTTAGATTCAGGAGGCTACGAGCAGTACTTC. Its translation is CASSLDSGGYEQYF.

This chain links TRBV5-1 with TRBJ1-2; D unresolved. In germline, CDR1 is SGHRS, CDR2 YFSETQ. Trimming removed 2 bases at V and 11 bases at J, with 16 bases between. The CDR3 totals 13 residues. CDR3 nucleotides: TGCGCCAGCAGCTTTTGGGGTACGGAAGGGTACACCTTC. It encodes CASSFWGTEGYTF.

This chain links TRBV4-3 with TRBJ2-2; 7 nucleotides match TRBD2. V shed 0 bases and J 4 bases; nucleotides not matched to a gene: 5. The CDR3 length is 16 residues. The germline V gene has CDR1 LGHNA and CDR2 YSLEER. CDR3 sequence reads: CASSQDGGGPTGELFF. CDR3 nucleotides: TGCGCCAGCAGCCAAGATGGGGGAGGGCCCACCGGGGAGCTGTTTTTT.

The chain combines TRBV19 with TRBJ2-7; D not certain. The CDR3 sequence is 13 residues long. Germline V gene lookup returns CDR1 LNHDA and CDR2 SQIVND (reference sequence). V lost 1 base to trimming and J lost 0 bases, with 4 bases between them. The CDR3 reads CASSIGHSYEQYF. For the CDR3, the DNA is TGTGCCAGTAGTATAGGGCACTCCTACGAGCAGTACTTC. The variable domain in full, with the rest retrieved from reference TRBV19 and TRBJ2-7, is DGGITQSPKYLFRKEGQNVTLSCEQNLNHDAMYWYRQDPGQGLRLIYYSQIVNDFQKGDIAEGYSVSREKKESFPLTVTSAQKNPTAFYLCASSIGHSYEQYFGPGTRLTVT.

With regard to this clone: A read error may account for a junction end that differs from germline. This chain links TRBV5-3 with TRBJ2-6; D gene unclear. TRBV5-3 is an ORF, and what it does is uncertain. This CDR3 has 15 residues. In DNA form, the CDR3 reads TGCGCCAGCAGCCAACAGAGCTCTGGGGCCAACGTCCTGACTTTC. The encoded protein is CASSQQSSGANVLTF.

This clone showed up just a few times. The chain has TRBV7-6 and TRBJ2-7; TRBD1 might be the D (6 bases). V shed 5 bases and J shed 3 bases, with 17 bases lying between them. CDR3 length: 15 residues. Germline loops: CDR1 SGHVS, CDR2 FNYEAQ. CDR3 amino acids: CASSLTSRGHYEQYF. The DNA for the CDR3 is TGTGCCAGCAGCCTCACTTCCAGGGGACACTACGAGCAGTACTTC.

The chain joins TRBV11-1 to TRBJ2-2, with D hard to call. The germline V gene has CDR1 SGHAT and CDR2 FQDESV (reference sequence). This CDR3 comprises 14 residues. V was clipped by 2 bases and J by 1 base, with 5 bases between them. In nucleotides, the CDR3 is TGTGCCAGCAGCTTAAGGCGGAACACCGGGGAGCTGTTTTTT. Residues: CASSLRRNTGELFF. Based on the CDR3 plus reference TRBV11-1 and TRBJ2-2, the full variable domain is EAEVAQSPRYKITEKSQAVAFWCDPISGHATLYWYRQILGQGPELLVQFQDESVVDDSQLPKDRFSAERLKGVDSTLKIQPAELGDSAMYLCASSLRRNTGELFFGEGSRLTVL.